This T cell receptor beta chain was found in a study of CD8+ T cells in alopecia areata. General study results and limits: Especially in alopecia totalis/universalis, lesional scalp showed greater clonality than normal scalp did. TCR sharing was clearer in mice than between patients, perhaps partly owing to patient HLA diversity.

Cell sorting was applied to PBMCs, and CD4+ and CD8+ T cells were collected. TCR sequencing used cDNA made by reverse transcription of extracted RNA. Produced via immunoSEQ multiplex PCR; TCRdb's table is partial and in-frame only. Among 95,000 to 120,000 clones listed, approximately 60% were seen once. Concerning this clone: Its specificity is unknown.

Per germline, CDR1 SNHLY and CDR2 FYNNEI. CDR3 length: 16 residues. V dropped 5 bases and J dropped 2; count of bases not matched to a gene: 4. The sample consisted of CD8+ T cells sorted from blood. The sequence was obtained from a human donor in good health. The V gene is TRBV2, the J gene TRBJ1-6; 9 nucleotides match TRBD1. CDR3 sequence (DNA): TGTGCCAGCAGTACCGGGACAGGGACCTATAATTCACCCCTCCACTTT. Its translation is CASSTGTGTYNSPLHF.